This T cell receptor beta chain was observed in a study of Siglec-9 on CD8 T cells in melanoma. TCRdb's copy holds only in-frame clones and misses some; the assay was immunoSEQ multiplex PCR. The sample includes about 30,000 clones, 75% to 85% seen only once; the top ten take 5.8%. A note on this clone: No antigen is known for it.

Study-level findings and limits: An effector memory CD8+ subset marked by Siglec-9 reportedly appeared to gather in melanoma.

V lost 1 base to trimming and J lost 4 bases, with 13 bases between them. Germline assignment: CDR1 SGHVS and CDR2 FQNEAQ. The CDR3 consists of 16 residues. Sequenced: Siglec-9- CD8+ T cells sorted from blood. The chain recombines TRBV7-8 with TRBJ2-2; D remains unclear. The TCR originated in a human donor in good health. The CDR3 reads CASSLGWGFGTGELFF. The CDR3 DNA reads as TGTGCCAGCAGCTTAGGATGGGGATTTGGCACCGGGGAGCTGTTTTTT.